This T cell receptor beta chain came from a study of T-cell reconstitution after alpha-beta-depleted transplantation in children. This clonotype was detected only a few times. What it binds is not known. Unique molecular identifiers were incorporated during preparation of the TCRbeta library. TCRdb fed the PCR reads into MiXCR, producing one record per CDR3 protein. This table has around 90,000 distinct CDR3 sequences, roughly a sixth appearing once. The germline V gene has CDR1 SGHTA and CDR2 FQGNSA. Trimming took off 5 bases at V and 0 bases at J, with 8 bases between the two ends. The CDR3 has 13 residues. Study-wide results and limits: Several hundred expanded graft clones reportedly gave rise to the alpha-beta T cells present about two months after transplant. At the one-year point after transplant, T-cell counts and TCRbeta diversity were found to come mostly from T cells that had been newly produced. Surviving recipient T cells and thymic progenitors produced the high day-60 TCRbeta diversity seen in some patients.

This receptor was taken from a male patient aged 2 to 9 who had a stem cell transplant for acute lymphoblastic leukemia, so the T cells may come from the graft donor. J is TRBJ2-7 and V is TRBV7-2; D is undetermined. This material consisted of PBMCs, mostly from graft donor cells, taken 180 days after TCRalphabeta/CD19-depleted stem cell transplant. The CDR3 protein is CASSNMLSYEQYF. CDR3 in DNA: TGTGCCAGCAGCAACATGCTCTCCTACGAGCAGTACTTC.